Presented here are 21 T cell receptor beta chains from one specimen sequenced in a study of Graves' ophthalmopathy and Graves' hyperthyroidism. Investigators amplified TCR beta CDR3 regions from RNA transcripts. First-round RT-PCR used HTBI primers; second-round multiplex PCR followed. TCRdb fed the multiplex PCR reads into MiXCR, producing one record per CDR3 protein. The table shows around 1,000,000 distinct CDR3 sequences, with roughly 35% occurring only once. Sequences were obtained from peripheral blood or thyroid tissue (not recorded which). These receptor sequences come from an adult man with Graves' hyperthyroidism.

This clonotype was counted ten times or more. The chain employs TRBV6-2 or TRBV6-3 and TRBJ1-2; D not certain. This CDR3 is 16 amino acids long. CDR1 is MNHEY and CDR2 is SVGEGT in the germline V gene. The ends were cut back, 2 bases at V and 6 bases at J, with 19 bases in the middle. CDR3 sequence reads: CASSYGSSGFADGYTF. The CDR3 coding sequence is TGTGCCAGCAGTTACGGATCGTCCGGGTTTGCGGATGGCTACACCTTC.

This clonotype was detected only a few times. CDR3 region: CATSKKGTALQNMNTEAFF. DNA for the CDR3: TGTGCCACCAGCAAAAAAGGGACGGCCTTACAGAATATGAACACTGAAGCTTTCTTT. This chain joins TRBV15 and TRBJ1-1, with D tentatively TRBD1 (5 bases). The V and J ends lost 4 bases and 0 bases respectively, with 24 bases between them. Germline loops: CDR1 LNHNV, CDR2 YYDKDF (reference sequence). CDR3 size: 19 residues.

This clonotype was seen ten or more times. The chain has TRBV2 and TRBJ2-7; D not certain. The length of the CDR3 is 12 residues. Germline-derived CDR1 and CDR2 are SNHLY and FYNNEI. The ends were cut back, 6 bases at V and 12 bases at J, with 18 bases in the middle. The CDR3 loop reads CASRDRAERSYF. CDR3 DNA: TGTGCCAGCAGGGATCGGGCGGAGCGATCGTACTTC.

Points on this clonotype: A much more abundant neighbour one base away suggests this may be a read error. The chain combines TRBV9 with TRBJ2-2, with D possibly being TRBD2 (6 bases). Germline values: CDR1 SGDLS, CDR2 YYNGEE. CDR3 length: 15 amino acids. V was trimmed by 0 bases and J by 9 bases, leaving 15 bases between them. The DNA for the CDR3 is TGTGCCAGCAGCGTAGCTCCCGGGAGTGCGAGGGAGCTGTTTTTT. Residues: CASSVAPGSARELFF.

This clonotype occurred many times. The V call is TRBV20-1, the J call TRBJ2-7, with 7 bases lining up with TRBD2. CDR1 is DFQATT, CDR2 SNEGSKA, per germline (reference sequence). The trim removed 5 bases at V and 3 bases at J, leaving 7 bases unmatched. This CDR3 spans 13 amino acids. This CDR3 is CSAPGLSHYEQYF. The CDR3 coding sequence is TGCAGTGCTCCGGGACTAAGCCACTACGAGCAGTACTTC.

The chain combines TRBV25-1 with TRBJ1-6; D gene uncertain. The V end was cut by 4 bases, the J end by 0 bases, with 10 bases between. CDR3 length equals 16 residues. Germline V gives CDR1 MGHDK, CDR2 SYGVNS. The CDR3 bases are TGTGCCAGCAGTGCGGTTCAGAGCTCCTATAATTCACCCCTCCACTTT. This gives the protein CASSAVQSSYNSPLHF. Drawing the rest from reference TRBV25-1 and TRBJ1-6, the complete variable domain is EADIYQTPRYLVIGTGKKITLECSQTMGHDKMYWYQQDPGMELHLIHYSYGVNSTEKGDLSSESTVSRIRTEHFPLTLESARPSHTSQYLCASSAVQSSYNSPLHFGNGTRLTVT.

Worth noting for this clonotype: Here the CDR3 omits its conserved ending phenylalanine or tryptophan, so a read error is the likely source. Because the CDR3's place on the DNA is in doubt, the DNA is left out and the CDR3 is given as listed by TCRdb. V is TRBV9 and J is TRBJ1-2. The germline CDR1 and CDR2 sequences are SGDLS and YYNGEE. The CDR3 length equals 10 residues, ends included. The CDR3 spells CASSVWSDTY.

The chain is built from TRBV14 and TRBJ1-2; 9 nucleotides line up with TRBD1. The J segment lost 12 bases and the V segment lost 3 bases, leaving 5 bases of the junction unmatched. Per the germline V gene, CDR1 is SGHDN and CDR2 is FVKESK. This CDR3 region has 12 residues. In nucleotides, the CDR3 is TGTGCCAGCAGCCACCGGGACAGGGTAAACACCTTC. It translates to CASSHRDRVNTF.

This clonotype occurred many times. J is TRBJ1-2 and V is TRBV12-3 or TRBV12-4; D remains unclear. Between the trimmed V and J ends, which lost 7 bases and 4 bases, there was a span of 16 bases. The CDR3 extends over 14 amino acids. The CDR3 region has the DNA TGTGCCAGCAATCCCGGCGCAGGAGCCTATGGCTACACCTTC. Translated, it gives CASNPGAGAYGYTF.

This clonotype was observed many times. V gene TRBV4-3 combines with J gene TRBJ1-6, with 10 bases fitting TRBD1. The CDR3 totals 16 residues. Looked up from germline, CDR1 is LGHNA and CDR2 is YSLEER. V was pared by 2 bases and J by 7 bases, with 5 bases of the junction left unmatched. The CDR3 bases are TGCGCCAGCAGCCAACGTCCGGGACAGGGGAATTCACCCCTCCACTTT. It translates to CASSQRPGQGNSPLHF.

This clonotype was counted many times. V and J are TRBV5-1 and TRBJ1-1; the D is unclear. The germline CDR1 and CDR2 sequences are SGHRS and YFSETQ. This CDR3 is 14 amino acids long. Trimming stripped 6 bases from V and 4 bases from J, with 16 bases between. CDR3: CASTSGLLATEAFF. CDR3 sequence (DNA): TGCGCCAGCACCTCGGGCCTCCTGGCCACTGAAGCTTTCTTT.

V gene TRBV24-1 combines with J gene TRBJ2-7, with TRBD1 identical over 7 bases. V shed 0 bases and J 2 bases; nucleotides not matched to a gene: 3. In germline, CDR1 is KGHDR, CDR2 SFDVKD. The CDR3 totals 15 residues. CDR3 coding DNA: TGTGCCACCAGTGATTTGGACAGGGACACCTACGAGCAGTACTTC. It is translated as CATSDLDRDTYEQYF.

The chain employs TRBV6-5 and TRBJ1-2; D may be TRBD1 (5 bases). This CDR3 has 18 amino acids. V was cut by 7 bases and J by 0 bases, with 24 bases left in between. The germline V gene has CDR1 MNHEY and CDR2 SVGAGI. CDR3: CASIGGGRSQLSNYGYTF. The CDR3, as DNA: TGTGCCAGCATCGGGGGTGGCAGGAGCCAGCTATCTAACTATGGCTACACCTTC.

With regard to this clonotype: The germline gene is not matched at one end of the junction; a read error may be the cause. The CDR3 here is CACSARRDSTNYGYTF. DNA for the CDR3: TGTGCCTGCAGTGCGCGGAGGGATTCAACTAACTATGGCTACACCTTC. This rearrangement joins TRBV25-1 to TRBJ1-2, with D unresolved. The CDR3 sequence is 16 residues long. Germline-derived CDR1 and CDR2 are MGHDK and SYGVNS.

A note on this clonotype: This may be a read error: a much more frequent sequence differs by one nucleotide. The chain joins TRBV2 to TRBJ2-5, with 7 bases that match TRBD1. The V gene's germline CDR1 is SNHLY and CDR2 FYNNEI. The CDR3 has 14 amino acids. Trimming took 3 bases from V and 4 from J; bases not matched to a gene: 5. The CDR3 DNA reads TGTGCCAGCAGTGACGACAGGGAAATAGAGACCCAGTACTTC. This encodes CASSDDREIETQYF.

To note about this clonotype: A junction boundary mismatches the germline segment, possibly from a read error. The chain couples TRBV10-1 to TRBJ1-5; D possibly corresponds to TRBD1 (5 bases). The germline gives CDR1 WNHNN, CDR2 SYGVQD (reference sequence). This CDR3 contains 15 residues. The CDR3 here is CASSLAGYLNQPQHF. The CDR3, as DNA: TGTGCCAGCAGTTTAGCAGGGTACCTGAATCAGCCCCAGCATTTT.

This clonotype was observed a few times. The chain recombines TRBV12-3 or TRBV12-4 with TRBJ2-5; TRBD1 matches at 7 bases. CDR3 size: 15 residues. Losses at the gene ends were 2 bases for V and 5 bases for J; bases not matched to a gene: 8. CDR3 sequence: CASSLKYRGSETQYF. DNA for the CDR3: TGTGCCAGCAGTTTAAAATACAGGGGATCGGAGACCCAGTACTTC.

Concerning this clonotype itself: An end of the junction does not agree with germline; a read error may underlie this. This chain uses TRBV6-5 with TRBJ2-5; 8 nucleotides align to TRBD1. In germline, CDR1 is MNHEY, CDR2 SVGAGI. This CDR3 is 15 amino acids long. CDR3 sequence: CDSSPQTGVEETQYF. The CDR3 nucleotides are TGTGACAGCAGTCCTCAGACAGGGGTTGAAGAGACCCAGTACTTC.

Worth noting for this clonotype: With a much larger clone just one base away, this may be a read error. This chain links TRBV15 with TRBJ2-5; D unclear. CDR1 LNHNV and CDR2 YYDKDF come from the germline V gene (reference sequence). The CDR3 loop spans 10 amino acids. Trimming left V 6 bases short and J 5 bases short, with 4 bases between. The CDR3 loop reads CATRTETQYF. The DNA of the CDR3 is TGTGCCACCAGGACGGAGACCCAGTACTTC.

This clonotype was recorded many times. The chain recombines TRBV25-1 with TRBJ1-5; tentatively, D is TRBD1 (6 bases). The CDR3 spans 15 residues. Germline loops: CDR1 MGHDK, CDR2 SYGVNS. V dropped 6 bases and J dropped 6 bases, with 18 bases sitting between them. The CDR3 DNA is TGTGCCAGCAGCGGACTGGGGGGCGCGGGTCAGCCCCAGCATTTT. It encodes CASSGLGGAGQPQHF.

The chain is built from TRBV20-1 and TRBJ2-7, with 8 nucleotides matching TRBD1. Germline CDR1 is DFQATT and CDR2 is SNEGSKA (reference sequence). With 4 bases clipped from V and 5 bases from J, the junction kept 4 bases outside the gene matches. The CDR3 consists of 12 residues. CDR3 region: CSATGQGDEQYF. CDR3 DNA: TGCAGTGCTACCGGACAGGGCGACGAGCAGTACTTC.